This note documents a single TCR beta chain sequence. This CDR3 contains 12 residues. The V end lost 4 bases, the J end lost 4 bases, and 11 bases lay between the germline ends. The V gene's germline CDR1 is SQVTM and CDR2 ANQGSEA. The data stem from a study of CD8 T cells in Susac syndrome. Study-wide background: Among the Susac syndrome patients sequenced, about 6 had active disease and eight or nine were in remission.

Random hexamers were used to reverse transcribe the RNA input (roughly 0.5 to 1 ug). Amplification of TCR beta CDR3 was carried out by immunoSEQ multiplex PCR, which covered 54 Vbeta and 13 Jbeta segments. TCRdb reprocessed the immunoSEQ multiplex PCR reads with MiXCR, giving one entry per CDR3 protein. The sample carries 120,000 or so distinct CDR3 sequences, around 94% recorded once. The origin of this receptor is a human donor with Susac syndrome. J is TRBJ2-7 and V is TRBV29-1; a weak D match, TRBD1 (5 bases). Input material: CD8+ T cells from PBMCs. In nucleotides, the CDR3 is TGCAGCGTTGGACAGAACCTATACGAGCAGTACTTC. As protein: CSVGQNLYEQYF.